Sequencing of this T cell receptor (beta chain) was carried out in a study of control samples from healthy donors and cancer patients. Germline loops: CDR1 KGHSH, CDR2 LQKENI. The CDR3 is made up of 14 amino acids. The ends were cut back, 9 bases at V and 2 bases at J, with 17 bases in the middle. This clone has a single count. Using immunoSEQ multiplex PCR, the repertoire was profiled, and TCRdb retains in-frame clones only, with some absent. Of 150,000 to 200,000 clones detected, 90% to 95% appear once; the ten largest clones hold about 1.4%. Material: blood. The J gene is TRBJ2-7, the V gene TRBV18, with a possible D match to TRBD1 (6 bases). This TCR came from a man aged 30 to 45 in good health. CDR3 coding DNA: TGTGCCAGTACCGAGACAGGCCAGACCTACGAGCAGTACTTC. Translating it yields CASTETGQTYEQYF.